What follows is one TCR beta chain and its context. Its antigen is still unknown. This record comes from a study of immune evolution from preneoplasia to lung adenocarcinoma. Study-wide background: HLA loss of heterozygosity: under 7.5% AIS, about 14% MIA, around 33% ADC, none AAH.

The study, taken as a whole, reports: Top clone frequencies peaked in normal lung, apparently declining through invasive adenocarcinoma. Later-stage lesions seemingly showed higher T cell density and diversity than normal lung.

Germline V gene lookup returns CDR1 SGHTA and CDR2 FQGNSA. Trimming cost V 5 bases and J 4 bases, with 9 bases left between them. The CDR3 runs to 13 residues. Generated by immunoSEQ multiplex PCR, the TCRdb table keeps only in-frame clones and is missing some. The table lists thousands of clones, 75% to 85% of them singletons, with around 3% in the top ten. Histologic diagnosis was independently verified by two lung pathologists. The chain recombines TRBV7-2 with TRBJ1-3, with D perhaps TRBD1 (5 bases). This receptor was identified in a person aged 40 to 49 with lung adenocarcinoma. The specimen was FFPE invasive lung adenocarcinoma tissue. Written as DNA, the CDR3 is TGTGCCAGCAGCCGGGACTTCGGAAACACCATATATTTT. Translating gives CASSRDFGNTIYF.